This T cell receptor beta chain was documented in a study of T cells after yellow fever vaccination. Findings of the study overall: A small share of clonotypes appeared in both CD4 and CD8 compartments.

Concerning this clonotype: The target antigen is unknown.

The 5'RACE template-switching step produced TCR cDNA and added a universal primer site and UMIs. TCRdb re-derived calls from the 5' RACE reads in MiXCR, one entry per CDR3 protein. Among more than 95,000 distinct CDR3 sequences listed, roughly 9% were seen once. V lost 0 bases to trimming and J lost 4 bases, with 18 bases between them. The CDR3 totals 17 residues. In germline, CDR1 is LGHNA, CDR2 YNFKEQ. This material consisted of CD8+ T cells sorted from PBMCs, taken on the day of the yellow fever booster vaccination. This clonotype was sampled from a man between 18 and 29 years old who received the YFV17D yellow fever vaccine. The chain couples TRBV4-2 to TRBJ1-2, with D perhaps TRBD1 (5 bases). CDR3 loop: CASSQEVSGAPGYGYTF. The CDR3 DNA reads TGTGCCAGCAGCCAAGAAGTAAGCGGGGCCCCTGGCTATGGCTACACCTTC.